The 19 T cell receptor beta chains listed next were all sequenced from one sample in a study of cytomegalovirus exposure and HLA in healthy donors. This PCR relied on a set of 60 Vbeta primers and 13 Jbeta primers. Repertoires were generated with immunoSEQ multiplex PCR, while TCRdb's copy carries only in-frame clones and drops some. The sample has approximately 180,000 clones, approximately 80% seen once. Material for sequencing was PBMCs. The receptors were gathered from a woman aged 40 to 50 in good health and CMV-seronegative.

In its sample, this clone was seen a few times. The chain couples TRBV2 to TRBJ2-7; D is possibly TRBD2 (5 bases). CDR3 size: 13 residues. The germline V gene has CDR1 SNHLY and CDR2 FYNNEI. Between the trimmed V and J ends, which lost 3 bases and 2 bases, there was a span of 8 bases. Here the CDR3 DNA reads TGTGCCAGCAGTGATGGAGGTCCCTACGAGCAGTACGTC. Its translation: CASSDGGPYEQYV.

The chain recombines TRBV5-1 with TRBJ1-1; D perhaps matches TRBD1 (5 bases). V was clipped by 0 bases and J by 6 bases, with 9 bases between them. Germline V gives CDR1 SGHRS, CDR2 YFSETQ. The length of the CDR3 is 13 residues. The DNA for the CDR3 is TGCGCCAGCAGCTTGGCAACAGGATCTGAAGCTTTCTTT. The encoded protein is CASSLATGSEAFF.

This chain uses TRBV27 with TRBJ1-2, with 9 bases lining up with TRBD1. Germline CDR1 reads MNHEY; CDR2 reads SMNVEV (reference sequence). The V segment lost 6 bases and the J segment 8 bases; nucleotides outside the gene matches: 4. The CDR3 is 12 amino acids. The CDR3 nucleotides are TGTGCCAGCAGGGGACAGGGAAGAGGCTACACCTTC. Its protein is CASRGQGRGYTF.

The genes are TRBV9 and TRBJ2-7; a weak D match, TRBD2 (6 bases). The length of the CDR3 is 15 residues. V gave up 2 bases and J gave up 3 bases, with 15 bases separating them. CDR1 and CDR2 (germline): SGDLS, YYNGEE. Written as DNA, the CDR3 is TGTGCCAGCAGCGTTCCCGGGACTCGATTCTACGAGCAGTACTTC. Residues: CASSVPGTRFYEQYF.

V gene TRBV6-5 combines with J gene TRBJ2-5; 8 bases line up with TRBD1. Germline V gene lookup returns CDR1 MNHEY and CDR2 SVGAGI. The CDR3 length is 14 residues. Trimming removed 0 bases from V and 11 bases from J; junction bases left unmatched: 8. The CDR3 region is CASSYSPGGYEQYF. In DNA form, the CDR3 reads TGTGCCAGCAGTTACTCGCCAGGGGGCTATGAGCAGTACTTC.

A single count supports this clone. CDR3 nucleotide sequence: TGTGCCAGCAGGTGGACAGGGGACACTGAAGCTTTCTTT. It encodes CASRWTGDTEAFF. The V and J genes are TRBV7-6 and TRBJ1-1, with 9 bases that match TRBD1. The CDR3 totals 13 residues. V gave up 6 bases and J gave up 3 bases; unmatched junction bases: 2. The V gene's germline CDR1 is SGHVS and CDR2 FNYEAQ.

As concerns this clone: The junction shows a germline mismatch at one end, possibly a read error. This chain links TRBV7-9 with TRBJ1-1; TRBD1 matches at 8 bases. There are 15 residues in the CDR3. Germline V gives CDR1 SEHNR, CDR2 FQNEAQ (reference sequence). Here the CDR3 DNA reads TGTTCCAGCAGCTCCGCCGGGACAGGACACACTGAAGCTTTCTTT. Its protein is CSSSSAGTGHTEAFF.

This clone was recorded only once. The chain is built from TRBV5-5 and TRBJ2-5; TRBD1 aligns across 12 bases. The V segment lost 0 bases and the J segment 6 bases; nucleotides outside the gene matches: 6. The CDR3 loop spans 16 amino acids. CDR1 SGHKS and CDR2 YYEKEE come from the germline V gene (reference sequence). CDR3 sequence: CASSLVGTGGLKTQYF. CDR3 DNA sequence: TGTGCCAGCAGCTTGGTAGGGACAGGGGGCTTGAAGACCCAGTACTTC. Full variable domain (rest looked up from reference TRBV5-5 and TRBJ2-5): DAGVTQSPTHLIKTRGQQVTLRCSPISGHKSVSWYQQVLGQGPQFIFQYYEKEERGRGNFPDRFSARQFPNYSSELNVNALLLGDSALYLCASSLVGTGGLKTQYFGPGTRLLVL.

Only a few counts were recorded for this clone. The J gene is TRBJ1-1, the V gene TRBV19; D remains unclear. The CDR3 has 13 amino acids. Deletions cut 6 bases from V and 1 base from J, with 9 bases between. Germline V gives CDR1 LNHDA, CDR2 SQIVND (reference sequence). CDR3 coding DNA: TGTGCCAGTAGGGCCGGGAGGAACACTGAAGCTTTCTTT. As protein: CASRAGRNTEAFF.

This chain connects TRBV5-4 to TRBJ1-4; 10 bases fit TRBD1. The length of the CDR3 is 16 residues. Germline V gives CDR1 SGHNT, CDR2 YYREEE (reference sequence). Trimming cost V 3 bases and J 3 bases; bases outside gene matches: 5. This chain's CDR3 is CASSSFGQGANEKLFF. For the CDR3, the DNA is TGTGCCAGCAGCTCATTTGGACAGGGGGCTAATGAAAAACTGTTTTTT. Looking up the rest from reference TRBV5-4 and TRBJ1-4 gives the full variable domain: ETGVTQSPTHLIKTRGQQVTLRCSSQSGHNTVSWYQQALGQGPQFIFQYYREEENGRGNFPPRFSGLQFPNYSSELNVNALELDDSALYLCASSSFGQGANEKLFFGSGTQLSVL.

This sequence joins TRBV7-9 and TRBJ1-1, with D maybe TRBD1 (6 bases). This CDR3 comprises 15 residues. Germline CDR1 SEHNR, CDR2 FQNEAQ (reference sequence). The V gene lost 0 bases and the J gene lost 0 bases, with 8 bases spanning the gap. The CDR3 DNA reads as TGTGCCAGCAGCTTAGCGGGGGGGCTGAACACTGAAGCTTTCTTT. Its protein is CASSLAGGLNTEAFF.

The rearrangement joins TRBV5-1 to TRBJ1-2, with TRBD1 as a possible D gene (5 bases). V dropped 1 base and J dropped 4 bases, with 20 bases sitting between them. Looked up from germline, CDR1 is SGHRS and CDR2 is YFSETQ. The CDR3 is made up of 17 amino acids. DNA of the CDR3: TGCGCCAGCAGCTTGATAGGGACTCCAGTAGAAGGCTATGGCTACACCTTC. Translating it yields CASSLIGTPVEGYGYTF.

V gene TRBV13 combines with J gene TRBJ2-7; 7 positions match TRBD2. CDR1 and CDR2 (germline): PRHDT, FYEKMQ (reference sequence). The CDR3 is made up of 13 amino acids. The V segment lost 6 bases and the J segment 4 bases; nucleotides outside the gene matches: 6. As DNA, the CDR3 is TGTGCCAGCAGTGCGGGCGGGAGATACGAGCAGTACGTC. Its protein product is CASSAGGRYEQYV.

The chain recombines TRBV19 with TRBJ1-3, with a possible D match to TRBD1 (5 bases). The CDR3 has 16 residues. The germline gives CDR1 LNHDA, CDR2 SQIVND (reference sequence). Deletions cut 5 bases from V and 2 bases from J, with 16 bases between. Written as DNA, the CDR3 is TGTGCCAGTAGTCCCATTGACAGCGCGACTGGAAACACCATATATTTT. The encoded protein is CASSPIDSATGNTIYF.

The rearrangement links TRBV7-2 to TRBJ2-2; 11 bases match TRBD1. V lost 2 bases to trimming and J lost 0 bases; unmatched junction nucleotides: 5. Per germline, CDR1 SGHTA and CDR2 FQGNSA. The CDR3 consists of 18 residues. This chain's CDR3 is CASSLRPGQGANTGELFF. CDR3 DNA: TGTGCCAGCAGCTTACGACCGGGACAGGGGGCGAACACCGGGGAGCTGTTTTTT.

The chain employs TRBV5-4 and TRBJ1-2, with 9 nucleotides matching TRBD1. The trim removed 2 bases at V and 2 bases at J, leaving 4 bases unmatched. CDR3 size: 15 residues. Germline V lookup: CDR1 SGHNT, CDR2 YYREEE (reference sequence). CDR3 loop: CASSFPGQGNYGYTF. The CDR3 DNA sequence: TGTGCCAGCAGCTTCCCGGGACAGGGAAACTATGGCTACACCTTC.

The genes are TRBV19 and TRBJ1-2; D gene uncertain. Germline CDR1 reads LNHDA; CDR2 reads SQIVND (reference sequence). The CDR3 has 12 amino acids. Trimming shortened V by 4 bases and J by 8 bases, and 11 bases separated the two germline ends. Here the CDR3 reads CASSTPPGGYTF. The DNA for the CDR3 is TGTGCCAGTAGTACGCCGCCAGGAGGCTACACCTTC.

In DNA form, the CDR3 reads TGTGCCTGGACCCCGGGACAGAACACTGAAGCTTTCTTT. This sequence encodes CAWTPGQNTEAFF. The chain is built from TRBV30 and TRBJ1-1; TRBD1 is a possible D gene (6 bases). Germline CDR1 and CDR2: GTSNPN and SVGIG (reference sequence). Trimming stripped 4 bases from V and 1 base from J, with 10 bases between. The CDR3 contains 13 residues.

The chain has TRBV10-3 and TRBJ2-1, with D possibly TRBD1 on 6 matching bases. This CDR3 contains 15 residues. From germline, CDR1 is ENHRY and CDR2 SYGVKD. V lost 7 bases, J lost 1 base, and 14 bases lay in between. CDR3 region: CAIKPGEGSYNEQFF. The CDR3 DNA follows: TGTGCCATCAAGCCAGGGGAAGGATCCTACAATGAGCAGTTCTTC.